Following are 19 T cell receptor beta chains from one sample sequenced in a study of human T cells and chemical hapten exposure. As to time point: patch test 3, about 24 weeks after DPC sensitization. Described treatment: therapeutic diphenylcyclopropenone sensitization with weekly scalp DPC. Someone pulled total RNA out of unfractionated whole blood. Via MiXCR, TCRdb re-called the RACE reads, giving one row per CDR3 protein. The sample shows tens of thousands of distinct CDR3 sequences, over 7.5% of them seen only once. The sequencing here drew on whole blood, taken in connection with sensitization to the hapten diphenylcyclopropenone (DPC). The receptors here all came from a man aged 50 or older with alopecia areata. Some clones in this sample may be carry-over from other donors' samples.

This clonotype occurred a few times. The chain links TRBV7-2 to TRBJ2-7, with 8 nucleotides matching TRBD2. The germline V gene encodes CDR1 SGHTA and CDR2 FQGNSA. The CDR3 runs 17 residues. V lost 4 bases to trimming and J lost 0 bases; unmatched junction nucleotides: 11. This chain's CDR3 is CASSSPGAGGTSYEQYF. As DNA, the CDR3 is TGTGCCAGCAGCTCGCCCGGGGCGGGAGGCACCTCCTACGAGCAGTACTTC.

This clonotype was observed a handful of times. This chain connects TRBV2 to TRBJ1-3, with D tentatively TRBD1 (6 bases). The CDR3 loop spans 16 amino acids. The germline V gene has CDR1 SNHLY and CDR2 FYNNEI. V was trimmed by 3 bases and J by 1 base, leaving 13 bases between them. DNA for the CDR3: TGTGCCAGCAGTGATGGGACACCGAATTCTGGAAACACCATATATTTT. Translated: CASSDGTPNSGNTIYF.

The chain employs TRBV29-1 and TRBJ2-1; 13 bases line up with TRBD2. CDR1 and CDR2 (germline): SQVTM, ANQGSEA. The CDR3 runs 15 residues. Unmatched junction bases numbered 7, after V lost 6 bases and J lost 5 bases. CDR3 bases: TGCAGCGTCCACGTGACTAGCGGGAGGCACAATGAGCAGTTCTTC. This translates into CSVHVTSGRHNEQFF.

The chain recombines TRBV5-1 with TRBJ2-2; D unresolved. The CDR3 has 14 amino acids. The ends were cut back, 0 bases at V and 3 bases at J, with 6 bases in the middle. Per germline, CDR1 SGHRS and CDR2 YFSETQ. The CDR3 region is CASSLAADTGELFF. CDR3 DNA: TGCGCCAGCAGCTTGGCCGCAGACACCGGGGAGCTGTTTTTT.

This clonotype was detected many times. The CDR3 nucleotides are TGTGCCAGTAGCGAGGGGGTCGGAAACACCATATATTTT. Protein sequence: CASSEGVGNTIYF. This chain links TRBV19 with TRBJ1-3; D might be TRBD1 (6 bases). The length of the CDR3 is 13 residues. Germline CDR1 LNHDA, CDR2 SQIVND (reference sequence). V was pared by 6 bases and J by 4 bases, with 10 bases between.

This clonotype occurred many times. The chain couples TRBV28 to TRBJ2-2, with TRBD1 matching 9 bases. The CDR3 is made up of 15 amino acids. J lost 0 bases, V lost 5 bases, and 1 base had no gene match. Germline V lookup: CDR1 MDHEN, CDR2 SYDVKM. The CDR3 coding sequence is TGTGCCAGCAGTCGACAGGGGGCGAACACCGGGGAGCTGTTTTTT. The encoded protein is CASSRQGANTGELFF.

The gene calls are TRBV30 and TRBJ1-1; D is ambiguous. The germline gives CDR1 GTSNPN, CDR2 SVGIG (reference sequence). The CDR3 spans 15 residues. Trimming removed 0 bases from V and 2 bases from J, with 13 bases in between. CDR3 sequence (DNA): TGTGCCTGGAGTGTAATTTTAGGGCTCAACACTGAAGCTTTCTTT. Translation: CAWSVILGLNTEAFF.

A few counts support this clonotype. This sequence joins TRBV5-1 and TRBJ2-2; D is unclear. This CDR3 has 12 amino acids. The germline V gene has CDR1 SGHRS and CDR2 YFSETQ. V lost 4 bases to trimming and J lost 4 bases, with 5 bases between them. DNA of the CDR3: TGCGCCAGCAGCACGTTCACCGGGGAGCTGTTTTTT. It encodes CASSTFTGELFF.

This clonotype was recorded at least ten times. The chain links TRBV7-6 to TRBJ2-1; possibly TRBD2 for D (5 bases). CDR3 length: 14 amino acids. Between the trimmed V and J ends, which lost 2 bases and 5 bases, there was a span of 10 bases. Germline V gene sequence: CDR1 SGHVS, CDR2 FNYEAQ. CDR3 sequence (DNA): TGTGCCAGCAGCTTACGACCGGGGAACAATGAGCAGTTCTTC. Translated: CASSLRPGNNEQFF.

This clonotype was observed at least ten times. The chain links TRBV7-9 to TRBJ2-2, with 9 positions matching TRBD1. The CDR3 contains 15 residues. With V trimmed by 8 bases and J by 4 bases, 8 bases remained unmatched. Germline loops: CDR1 SEHNR, CDR2 FQNEAQ (reference sequence). The CDR3 sequence: CASDWGTGRTGELFF. The CDR3 DNA reads as TGTGCCAGCGATTGGGGGACAGGGCGCACCGGGGAGCTGTTTTTT.

This clonotype was recorded at least ten times. The chain recombines TRBV30 with TRBJ1-2; D possibly corresponds to TRBD1 (5 bases). The CDR3 is 12 residues long. Trimming took off 1 base at V and 8 bases at J, with 11 bases between the two ends. The germline gives CDR1 GTSNPN, CDR2 SVGIG (reference sequence). CDR3 in amino acids: CAWSEAGKGYTF. The CDR3 DNA follows: TGTGCCTGGAGTGAGGCAGGGAAGGGCTACACCTTC. Filled out from reference TRBV30 and TRBJ1-2, the complete variable domain reads SQTIHQWPATLVQPVGSPLSLECTVEGTSNPNLYWYRQAAGRGLQLLFYSVGIGQISSEVPQNLSASRPQDRQFILSSKKLLLSDSGFYLCAWSEAGKGYTFGSGTRLTVV.

This clonotype appeared many times. This chain connects TRBV29-1 to TRBJ2-7; 11 bases match TRBD2. The germline V gene has CDR1 SQVTM and CDR2 ANQGSEA. J lost 5 bases, V lost 4 bases, and 1 base had no gene match. This CDR3 spans 12 amino acids. The CDR3 nucleotides are TGCAGCGTTGCGACTAGCGGGAACGAGCAGTACTTC. It yields the protein CSVATSGNEQYF.

This clonotype showed up many times. V and J are TRBV29-1 and TRBJ1-1; maybe TRBD1 (6 bases). Germline assignment: CDR1 SQVTM and CDR2 ANQGSEA. The CDR3 is 13 amino acids. V was pared by 4 bases and J by 5 bases, with 14 bases between. In nucleotides, the CDR3 is TGCAGCGTTGGTGGGGACATCGGTACTGAAGCTTTCTTT. It codes for CSVGGDIGTEAFF.

This chain joins TRBV20-1 and TRBJ2-7; possibly TRBD2 for D (5 bases). The CDR3 length is 17 residues. Germline V gene sequence: CDR1 DFQATT, CDR2 SNEGSKA (reference sequence). Trimming removed 5 bases from V and 7 bases from J, with 30 bases in between. CDR3 amino acids: CSALREEEVTSRGEQYF. Here the CDR3 DNA reads TGCAGTGCTCTCCGCGAGGAGGAGGTCACTAGTCGCGGAGAGCAGTACTTC.

This clonotype was seen at least ten times. V gene TRBV7-2 combines with J gene TRBJ2-7, with 11 bases identical to TRBD2. J gave up 2 bases and V 5 bases, and 2 bases lay outside the gene matches. The CDR3 is 14 amino acids. The germline gives CDR1 SGHTA, CDR2 FQGNSA. This chain's CDR3 is CASSLSGRAYEQYF. The DNA for the CDR3 is TGTGCCAGCAGCCTTAGCGGGAGGGCCTACGAGCAGTACTTC.

The rearrangement links TRBV3-1 to TRBJ2-1, with D perhaps TRBD2 (5 bases). The CDR3 covers 16 residues. CDR1 and CDR2 from the germline V gene are LGHDT and YNNKEL (reference sequence). Trimming removed 3 bases at V and 6 bases at J, with 18 bases between. DNA for the CDR3: TGTGCCAGCAGCCATGGCGGACCAGGAGGATTCAATGAGCAGTTCTTC. Translation gives CASSHGGPGGFNEQFF.

This clonotype was seen a few times. V usage is TRBV19 and J usage is TRBJ2-2, with TRBD1 identical over 9 bases. After removal of 7 bases from V and 6 bases from J, the junction contained 6 bases not matched to a gene. This CDR3 has 14 residues. CDR1 is LNHDA and CDR2 is SQIVND in the germline V gene (reference sequence). The CDR3 loop is CASIPTGGSGELFF. The DNA for the CDR3 is TGTGCCAGTATCCCTACAGGGGGCTCCGGGGAGCTGTTTTTT.

This clonotype was found many times. J is TRBJ2-1 and V is TRBV11-3, with 13 bases aligning to TRBD2. The CDR3 has 16 amino acids. Germline CDR1 SGHNT, CDR2 YENEEA. Losses at the gene ends were 5 bases for V and 4 bases for J; bases not matched to a gene: 5. The CDR3 coding sequence is TGTGCCAGCAGCACCCAGGGACTAGCGGGATACAATGAGCAGTTCTTC. Protein sequence: CASSTQGLAGYNEQFF.

This clonotype was counted at least ten times. The chain recombines TRBV5-1 with TRBJ1-2; possibly TRBD1 for D (5 bases). Germline CDR1 is SGHRS and CDR2 is YFSETQ. The CDR3 contains 15 residues. V lost 2 bases, J lost 2 bases, and 13 bases lay in between. The CDR3 DNA reads as TGCGCCAGCAGCTTACAACCGACAGAGAACTATGGCTACACCTTC. This codes for CASSLQPTENYGYTF.